A selection of T cell receptor beta chains follows, all from one sample in a study of blood T cell repertoires in COVID-19. This table comes from immunoSEQ multiplex PCR, and its TCRdb copy is limited to in-frame clones, with some not included. The sample lists 65,000 to 95,000 clones, roughly 87% occurring once. The specimen was peripheral blood. These receptors all stem from a man aged 65-85 years with acute or convalescent COVID-19. The CDR3 runs from the conserved cysteine through the conserved F or W. D genes are given only for firm matches. The listing skips clone size in some rows; elsewhere it reads once, few, many or a size class.

TGTGCCAGCAGTACTCAGGGAGGGGTCGGGGAGCAGTTCTTC	CASSTQGGVGEQFF	TRBV5-4	TRBD2	TRBJ2-1	NA
TGTGCCAGCAGCAAATTATGGACAGCAAACTATGGCTACACCTTC	CASSKLWTANYGYTF	TRBV21-1	NA	TRBJ1-2	NA
TGTGCCATCAGTGAATATGGGACTAGCGCAAGCTCCTACAATGAGCAGTTCTTC	CAISEYGTSASSYNEQFF	TRBV10-3	TRBD2	TRBJ2-1	few
TGTGCCAGCAGCTTTCATTTCTGGGCATCGGGGAGGGGTACAGATACGCAGTATTTT	CASSFHFWASGRGTDTQYF	TRBV12-1	NA	TRBJ2-3	NA
TGTGTCAGCAGCCAAACGACTCTGCAGCAGTTCTTC	CVSSQTTLQQFF	TRBV3-1/TRBV3-2	NA	TRBJ2-1	NA
TGTGCCAGCAGCCACAACAGGGTACCTGGAAACACCATATATTTT	CASSHNRVPGNTIYF	TRBV3-1/TRBV3-2	NA	TRBJ1-3	NA
TGTGCCAGCAGTTTACCGGACAGGGGGTGGTCCTATAATTCACCCCTCCACTTT	CASSLPDRGWSYNSPLHF	TRBV28	TRBD1	TRBJ1-6	NA
TGCGCCAGCAAGGCGGGGAGGTACACTGAAGCTTTCTTT	CASKAGRYTEAFF	TRBV5-1	NA	TRBJ1-1	NA
TGTGCCAGCAGCCTCCCTAGCGGGGGGGCCTACAATGAGCAGTTCTTC	CASSLPSGGAYNEQFF	TRBV7-2	TRBD2	TRBJ2-1	NA
TGTGCCAGCGGACTAGCGGGGGGCTATGAGCAGTTCTTC	CASGLAGGYEQFF	TRBV19	TRBD2	TRBJ2-1	NA
TGTGCCAGTAGTATAAGTATAGGGACAGGGTCAGATACGCAGTATTTT	CASSISIGTGSDTQYF	TRBV19	TRBD1	TRBJ2-3	NA
TGCGCCAGCACCTCCCGGGGGGCGAACACTGAAGCTTTCTTT	CASTSRGANTEAFF	TRBV5-1	NA	TRBJ1-1	NA
TGTGCCAGCAGCGTAGGGACTAGCGGGGTGGCCGGGGAGCTGTTTTTT	CASSVGTSGVAGELFF	TRBV9	TRBD2	TRBJ2-2	NA
TGTGCCAGCAGTGGAGCCCGGTACAGGTTAACAGAGACCCAGTACTTC	CASSGARYRLTETQYF	TRBV25-1	NA	TRBJ2-5	NA
TGTGCCAGTAGCATAACAGCGAACACTGAAGCTTTCTTT	CASSITANTEAFF	TRBV19	NA	TRBJ1-1	NA
TGCGCCAGCACTCAAACCGGGACAGGGGTCACCAATGAGCAGTTCTTC	CASTQTGTGVTNEQFF	TRBV10-2	TRBD1	TRBJ2-1	NA
TGTGCCAGCAGTTACGGGTCCCCCAGGCCAGATACGCAGTATTTT	CASSYGSPRPDTQYF	TRBV6-5	NA	TRBJ2-3	NA
TGTGCCAGCAGTTACGACAGGTCCACTTCACCCCTCCACTTT	CASSYDRSTSPLHF	TRBV6-5	NA	TRBJ1-6	NA
TGTGCCAGCAGTTTTCATGGAGCCTATGGCTACACCTTC	CASSFHGAYGYTF	TRBV12-3/TRBV12-4	NA	TRBJ1-2	NA
TGTGCCAGCAGCCAACAGGGGGTAGGGAACACTGAAGCTTTCTTT	CASSQQGVGNTEAFF	TRBV7-2	TRBD1	TRBJ1-1	NA
TGTGCCAGCAGTTACTCGATTGCGGGGGCTGAAGCTTTCTTT	CASSYSIAGAEAFF	TRBV6-2/TRBV6-3	NA	TRBJ1-1	NA
TGTGCCAGCAGCTTAGACAGGGGTAGTTGGGAGAACACTGAAGCTTTCTTT	CASSLDRGSWENTEAFF	TRBV7-6	TRBD1	TRBJ1-1	NA
TGTGCCAGCAGTGAATTAGGGGGAGTCTACTATGGCTACACCTTC	CASSELGGVYYGYTF	TRBV6-1	NA	TRBJ1-2	NA
TGTGCCAGCAGTGAAGGAGATCAGCCCCAGCATTTT	CASSEGDQPQHF	TRBV25-1	NA	TRBJ1-5	NA
TGTGCCATCAGTCCACAGGGGACGAGCTCCTACGAGCAGTACTTC	CAISPQGTSSYEQYF	TRBV10-3	TRBD1	TRBJ2-7	NA
TGTGCCACTCGTAGGGGACAGCTAGGAGAGCAGTACTTC	CATRRGQLGEQYF	TRBV18	TRBD1	TRBJ2-7	NA
TGCGCCAGCAGCCAAGTAAACAGGGAACAAGAGACCCAGTACTTC	CASSQVNREQETQYF	TRBV4-1	NA	TRBJ2-5	NA
TGTGCCAGCAGTGTTTCAGGGGTGAGCAATCAGCCCCAGCATTTT	CASSVSGVSNQPQHF	TRBV2	NA	TRBJ1-5	NA
TGTGCCACCAGTGATTCCCCCGGGACAGGGGCTAAGCCAGATACGCAGTATTTT	CATSDSPGTGAKPDTQYF	TRBV24-1	TRBD1	TRBJ2-3	NA
TGTGCCAGCAGTCTAGGTATGAACAATGAGCAGTTCTTC	CASSLGMNNEQFF	TRBV2	NA	TRBJ2-1	NA
TGTGCCAGCAGTTACGTCTCCTTCAGTCGAGCTTTCTTT	CASSYVSFSRAFF	TRBV6-2/TRBV6-3	NA	TRBJ1-1	NA
TGTGCCATCAGCGGGGAACGGAGTTTGGTTAATGAGCAGTTCTTC	CAISGERSLVNEQFF	TRBV10-3	NA	TRBJ2-1	NA
TGCGCCAGCAGCTATGGGGCTAGCGGGAGCTACGAGCAGTACTTC	CASSYGASGSYEQYF	TRBV5-1	TRBD2	TRBJ2-7	NA
TGTGCCAGTATTGGACAGGGGCCTAACTATGGCTACACCTTC	CASIGQGPNYGYTF	TRBV19	TRBD1	TRBJ1-2	NA
TGTGCCAGCAGTTACCAGATAACCTACGAGCAGTACTTC	CASSYQITYEQYF	TRBV6-5	NA	TRBJ2-7	NA
TGTGCCAGTAGTACGGGGACAGGGGACGGCGTTTCTGGAAACACCATATATTTT	CASSTGTGDGVSGNTIYF	TRBV19	TRBD1	TRBJ1-3	few
TGTGCCAGCAGCCGAACCGGGACAGTCCGCTCTGGGGCCAACGTCCTGACTTTC	CASSRTGTVRSGANVLTF	TRBV13	TRBD1	TRBJ2-6	NA
TGTGCCAGCAGTCGCGGGGAGTACAATGAGCAGTTCTTC	CASSRGEYNEQFF	TRBV6-5	NA	TRBJ2-1	NA
TGTGCCAGCAGCGTGGCCGGGACAGCTACCCAGTACTTC	CASSVAGTATQYF	TRBV11-3	TRBD1	TRBJ2-7	NA
TGTGCCAGCAGCTTAAACGCGGGGGGCTCCTACAATGAGCAGTTCTTC	CASSLNAGGSYNEQFF	TRBV7-3	TRBD2	TRBJ2-1	NA
TGTGCCAGCAGCTTATCCTACAGGGACGAGCAGTACTTC	CASSLSYRDEQYF	TRBV7-3	NA	TRBJ2-7	NA
TGCGCCAGCAGTCAAATCCCCAATGTCCACGGTGACTATAATTCACCCCTCCACTTT	CASSQIPNVHGDYNSPLHF	TRBV4-3	NA	TRBJ1-6	NA
TGTGCCACCAGCAGAGATAGGGGGCGCCCAGATACGCAGTATTTT	CATSRDRGRPDTQYF	TRBV15	TRBD1	TRBJ2-3	NA
TGTGCCAGCAGTTTATTCCAGCCAGGATCACCCCTCCACTTT	CASSLFQPGSPLHF	TRBV28	NA	TRBJ1-6	once
TGTGCCAGCAGTGTAAAGGAGGCCGGGGAGCTGTTTTTT	CASSVKEAGELFF	TRBV6-4	NA	TRBJ2-2	NA
TGTGCCAGTCAGGCGGGGGACTATGGCTACACCTTC	CASQAGDYGYTF	TRBV6-5	NA	TRBJ1-2	NA